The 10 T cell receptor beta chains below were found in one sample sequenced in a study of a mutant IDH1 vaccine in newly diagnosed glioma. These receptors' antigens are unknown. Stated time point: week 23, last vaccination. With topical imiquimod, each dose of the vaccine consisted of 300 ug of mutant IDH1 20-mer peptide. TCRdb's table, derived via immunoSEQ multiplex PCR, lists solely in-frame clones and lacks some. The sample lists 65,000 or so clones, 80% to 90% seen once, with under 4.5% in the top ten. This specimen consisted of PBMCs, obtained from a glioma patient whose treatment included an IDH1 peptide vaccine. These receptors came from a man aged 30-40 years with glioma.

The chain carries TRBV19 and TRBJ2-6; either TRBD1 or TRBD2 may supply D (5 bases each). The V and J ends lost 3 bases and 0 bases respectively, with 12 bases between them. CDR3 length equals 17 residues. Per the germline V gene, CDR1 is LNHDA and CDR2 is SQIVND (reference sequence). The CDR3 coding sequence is TGTGCCAGTAGTATGTGGGGGATACTCTCTGGGGCCAACGTCCTGACTTTC. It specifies CASSMWGILSGANVLTF.

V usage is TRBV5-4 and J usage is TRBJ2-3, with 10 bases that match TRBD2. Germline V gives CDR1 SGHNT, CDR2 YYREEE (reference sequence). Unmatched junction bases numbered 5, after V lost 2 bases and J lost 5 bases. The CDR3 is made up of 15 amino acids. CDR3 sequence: CASSLERGGLDTQYF. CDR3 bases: TGTGCCAGCAGCTTAGAGCGGGGGGGCCTAGATACGCAGTATTTT.

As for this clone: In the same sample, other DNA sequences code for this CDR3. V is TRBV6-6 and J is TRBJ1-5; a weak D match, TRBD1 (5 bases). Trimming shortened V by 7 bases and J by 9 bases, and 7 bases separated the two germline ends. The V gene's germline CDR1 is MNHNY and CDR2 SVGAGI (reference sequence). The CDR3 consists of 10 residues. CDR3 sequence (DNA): TGTGCCAGCAACAGGCGGCCCCAGCATTTT. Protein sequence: CASNRRPQHF.

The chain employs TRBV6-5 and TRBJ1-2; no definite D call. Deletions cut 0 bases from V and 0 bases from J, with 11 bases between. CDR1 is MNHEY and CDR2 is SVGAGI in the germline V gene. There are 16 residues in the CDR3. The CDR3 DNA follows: TGTGCCAGCAGTTACTCGGGTGGGTTAGCTAACTATGGCTACACCTTC. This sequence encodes CASSYSGGLANYGYTF.

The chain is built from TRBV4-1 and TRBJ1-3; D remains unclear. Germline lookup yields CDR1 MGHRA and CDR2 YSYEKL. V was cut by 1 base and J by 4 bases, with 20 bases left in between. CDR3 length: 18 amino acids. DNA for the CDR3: TGCGCCAGCAGCCAAGGCCCCTACCTTACCGGAGAGGGAAACACCATATATTTT. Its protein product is CASSQGPYLTGEGNTIYF.

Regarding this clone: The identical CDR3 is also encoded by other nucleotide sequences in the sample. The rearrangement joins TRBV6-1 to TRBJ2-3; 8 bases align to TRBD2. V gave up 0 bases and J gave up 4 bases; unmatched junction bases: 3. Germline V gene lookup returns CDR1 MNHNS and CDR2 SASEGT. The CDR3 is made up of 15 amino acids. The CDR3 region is CASSEASGGPDTQYF. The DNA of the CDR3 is TGTGCCAGCAGTGAAGCATCGGGGGGGCCAGATACGCAGTATTTT.

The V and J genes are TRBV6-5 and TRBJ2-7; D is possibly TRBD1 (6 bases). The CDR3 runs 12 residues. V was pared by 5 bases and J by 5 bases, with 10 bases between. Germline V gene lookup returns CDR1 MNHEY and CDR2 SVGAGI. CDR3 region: CASSVTGHEQYF. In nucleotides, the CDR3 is TGTGCCAGCAGTGTTACAGGGCACGAGCAGTACTTC.

CDR3 bases: TGTGCCATGAACAAAAACCACCGGGACAGCGGCACCGGGGAGCTGTTTTTT. Translated: CAMNKNHRDSGTGELFF. J is TRBJ2-2 and V is TRBV2, with 7 bases identical to TRBD1. The CDR3 is made up of 17 amino acids. V was clipped by 10 bases and J by 4 bases; unmatched bases: 18. Germline CDR1 is SNHLY and CDR2 is FYNNEI.

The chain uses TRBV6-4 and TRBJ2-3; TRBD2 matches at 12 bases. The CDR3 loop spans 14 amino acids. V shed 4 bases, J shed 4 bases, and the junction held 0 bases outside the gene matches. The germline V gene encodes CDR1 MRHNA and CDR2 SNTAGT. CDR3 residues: CASSASGGADTQYF. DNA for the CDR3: TGTGCCAGCAGTGCTAGCGGGGGGGCAGATACGCAGTATTTT.

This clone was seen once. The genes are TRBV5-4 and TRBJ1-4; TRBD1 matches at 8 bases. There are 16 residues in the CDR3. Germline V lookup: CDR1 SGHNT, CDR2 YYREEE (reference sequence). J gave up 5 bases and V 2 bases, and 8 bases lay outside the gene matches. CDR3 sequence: CASSFGAGQENEKLFF. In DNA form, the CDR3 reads TGTGCCAGCAGCTTTGGGGCGGGACAGGAGAATGAAAAACTGTTTTTT.